The clone carrying this T cell receptor beta chain was seen more than once but under ten times. The same CDR3 can be traced to other DNA sequences in this sample. There were no recent acute infections or vaccinations among the donors, who were healthy HIV-negative adults. The investigators split CD4+ cells into a CD45RA+ naive subset and a CD45RA-negative memory subset. This record comes from a study of shared clonotypes between healthy human individuals. V gave up 3 bases and J gave up 1 base, with 13 bases separating them. This CDR3 is 16 amino acids long. The germline V gene has CDR1 MNHEY and CDR2 SMNVEV (reference sequence). Genomic DNA of every subset was divided equally among multiple immunoSEQ plates. It was 200 to 250 ng DNA, about 30,000 T cell genomes, that sorted-subset replicate PCRs used. Assay used: immunoSEQ multiplex PCR; TCRdb lists only in-frame clones, some missing. The sample lists 2 million to 2.5 million clones; approximately 94% were seen once.

The specimen sequenced was naive CD4+ T cells sorted from blood. The subset denotes: CD45RA+ positively selected. This chain uses TRBV27 with TRBJ1-3; D perhaps matches TRBD1 (6 bases). The sequence was collected from a man younger than 30 in good health. CDR3 in amino acids: CASSFGRRGSGNTIYF. The CDR3 region has the DNA TGTGCCAGCAGTTTCGGTCGCAGGGGTTCTGGAAACACCATATATTTT.